The following is a T cell receptor (beta chain) sequence with its context. The source of the sample is a study of blood T cell repertoires in COVID-19. Measured with immunoSEQ multiplex PCR; TCRdb has only the in-frame clones, and not every one. The sample contains about 210,000 clones, around 80% of which appear only once. The CDR3 spans 15 residues. Trimming left V 3 bases short and J 3 bases short, with 13 bases between. Germline lookup yields CDR1 LGHNA and CDR2 YSLEER. What was sequenced was peripheral blood. The source is a man in his forties who had recovered from COVID-19. The rearrangement joins TRBV4-3 to TRBJ2-3; D may be TRBD2 (7 bases). The CDR3 DNA reads as TGCGCCAGCAGCCAGAGGGGGGGGCCAACAGATACGCAGTATTTT. Its translation: CASSQRGGPTDTQYF.